The clone carrying this TCR beta chain is a singleton in its sample. The CDR3 is made up of 16 amino acids. Per the germline V gene, CDR1 is LNHDA and CDR2 is SQIVND (reference sequence). V was pared by 8 bases and J by 0 bases, with 12 bases of the junction left unmatched. The data are from a study of cytomegalovirus exposure and HLA in healthy donors. PCR primers comprised 60 Vbeta and 13 Jbeta primers. Repertoires were generated with immunoSEQ multiplex PCR, while TCRdb's copy carries only in-frame clones and drops some. Here the sample spans approximately 70,000 clones, 70% to 75% being singletons.

Sequenced material: PBMCs. The J gene is TRBJ1-1, the V gene TRBV19; 7 bases fit TRBD1. The clonotype comes from a woman between 25 and 40 years old in good health and CMV-seropositive. Written as DNA, the CDR3 is TGTGCCAGTTCCTGGACAGGCGAACTCATGAACACTGAAGCTTTCTTT. Protein sequence: CASSWTGELMNTEAFF.